This T cell receptor (beta chain) was found in a study of quantifying T cell responses using KT2 cells. Overall study: RNA was reverse transcribed with TCR alpha and beta constant-region primers.

Trimming at V came to 5 bases and at J to 8 bases, leaving 9 bases not matched to a gene. CDR3 length: 15 residues. Germline-derived CDR1 and CDR2 are KGHDR and SFDVKD. The cDNA 3' end received a ligated oligonucleotide with a UMI. An equimolar mix of RC1.1 and RC1.2 primed the beta chain across TRBC1 and TRBC2. MiXCR, applied by TCRdb to the UMI-ligation and nested PCR reads, yields one record per CDR3 protein. The sample has around 30,000 distinct CDR3 sequences; approximately 10% are singletons. The chain has TRBV24-1 and TRBJ2-1, with TRBD1 identical over 9 bases. The clonotype originates from a human donor. Sequenced input: PBMCs spiked with cells of the T cell clone KT2. The CDR3 sequence: CATSGDGQGSHEQFF. In nucleotides, the CDR3 is TGTGCCACCAGTGGCGACGGACAGGGGAGCCATGAGCAGTTCTTC.